This is a list of T cell receptor beta chains from one sample in a study of cytomegalovirus exposure and HLA in healthy donors. Clones were sequenced by immunoSEQ multiplex PCR, and TCRdb holds only the in-frame ones, with some missing. The top ten clones hold 0.85% to 1.4% of a sample with 150,000 to 200,000 clones, approximately 80% of them seen once. Material: PBMCs. These receptors all stem from a middle-aged woman in good health and CMV-seronegative. The CDR3 runs from the conserved cysteine through the conserved F or W. The order of the fields is clone size, V gene, J gene, D gene, CDR3 protein, CDR3 DNA. D genes are given only for firm matches. Rows may omit the clone size; those that give it use once, few, many or a size class.

>.|TRBV19|TRBJ2-2|.
CASSPQYLIDTGELFF
TGTGCCAGTAGTCCACAGTACCTAATTGACACCGGGGAGCTGTTTTTT
>.|TRBV5-1|TRBJ2-1|.
CASSSYRNFLGYNEQFF
TGCGCCAGCAGCTCTTACAGGAACTTCTTGGGGTACAATGAGCAGTTCTTC
>.|TRBV4-3|TRBJ2-7|TRBD2
CASSQGGLGTYEQYF
TGCGCCAGCAGCCAAGGAGGACTAGGGACCTACGAGCAGTACTTC
>.|TRBV7-3|TRBJ2-1|TRBD2
CASSLLGGSYNEQFF
TGTGCCAGCAGCTTACTGGGCGGGAGTTACAATGAGCAGTTCTTC
>.|TRBV19|TRBJ2-1|TRBD1
CASSPRTGGRNEQFF
TGTGCCAGTAGTCCAAGGACAGGGGGTCGCAATGAGCAGTTCTTC
>few|TRBV11-3|TRBJ2-1|TRBD2
CASSAPTGGPGNEQFF
TGTGCCAGCAGCGCCCCAACGGGAGGGCCGGGCAATGAGCAGTTCTTC
>.|TRBV19|TRBJ2-5|.
CASSITQGVIEETQYF
TGTGCCAGTAGTATAACGCAGGGCGTGATCGAAGAGACCCAGTACTTC
>once|TRBV30|TRBJ2-2|TRBD1
CAWSPTGTGYGGELFF
TGTGCCTGGAGCCCGACCGGGACAGGGTATGGCGGGGAGCTGTTTTTT
>.|TRBV4-1|TRBJ1-1|TRBD1
CASSLDFGQGARAFF
TGCGCCAGCAGCCTAGACTTCGGACAGGGGGCGCGAGCTTTCTTT
>few|TRBV7-2|TRBJ2-1|TRBD2
CASSLGGGLEQFF
TGTGCCAGCAGCCTCGGGGGGGGGCTCGAGCAGTTCTTC
>.|TRBV28|TRBJ1-1|TRBD1
CASSYYYNRGGTEAFF
TGTGCCAGCAGTTACTATTATAACAGGGGAGGTACTGAAGCTTTCTTT
>.|TRBV9|TRBJ2-1|TRBD2
CASSMAGEGYNEQFF
TGTGCCAGCAGCATGGCGGGAGAAGGCTACAATGAGCAGTTCTTC
>.|TRBV27|TRBJ2-3|TRBD2
CASSPGLPLTDTQYF
TGTGCCAGCAGTCCGGGACTACCTCTCACAGATACGCAGTATTTT
>.|TRBV18|TRBJ2-3|.
CASSPRREDTQYF
TGTGCCAGCTCACCACGTCGCGAAGATACGCAGTATTTT
>.|TRBV6-5|TRBJ1-6|TRBD1
CASSPGQTYNSPLHF
TGTGCCAGCAGCCCGGGACAGACGTATAATTCACCCCTCCACTTT
>.|TRBV7-2|TRBJ1-2|.
CASSQGRGPYGYTF
TGTGCCAGCAGCCAGGGGAGGGGTCCCTATGGCTACACCTTC
>.|TRBV6-5|TRBJ2-6|.
CASGLTGRGANVLTF
TGTGCCAGCGGGTTAACAGGGCGAGGGGCCAACGTCCTGACTTTC
>.|TRBV7-8|TRBJ1-1|.
CASSIVTGNTEAFF
TGTGCCAGCAGTATCGTGACAGGGAACACTGAAGCTTTCTTT
>.|TRBV6-1|TRBJ2-6|.
CASSESSRLSGANVLTF
TGTGCCAGCAGTGAAAGTTCCAGGCTCTCTGGGGCCAACGTCCTGACTTTC
>.|TRBV7-9|TRBJ1-1|.
CASSRRQYTEAFF
TGTGCCAGCAGCCGAAGACAGTACACTGAAGCTTTCTTT
>few|TRBV4-3|TRBJ1-5|.
CASSQEVDKGLSQHF
TGCGCCAGCAGCCAAGAAGTCGACAAGGGGTTGTCCCAGCATTTT
>.|TRBV7-3|TRBJ2-3|.
CASSLGRDTQYF
TGTGCCAGCAGCTTAGGGAGAGATACGCAGTATTTT
>once|TRBV7-2|TRBJ2-2|TRBD1
CASSLDKGALFF
TGTGCCAGCAGCTTAGATAAGGGGGCCCTGTTTTTT
>once|TRBV6-4|TRBJ2-3|TRBD2
CASSEVVAGTDTQYF
TGTGCCAGCAGTGAAGTAGTAGCGGGAACAGATACGCAGTATTTT
>.|TRBV5-1|TRBJ2-3|.
CASSLGATDTQYF
TGCGCCAGCAGCTTGGGGGCCACAGATACGCAGTATTTT
>.|TRBV7-9|TRBJ1-1|TRBD1
CASRGGGQGHTEAFF
TGTGCCAGCAGGGGCGGTGGACAGGGGCACACTGAAGCTTTCTTT
>.|TRBV7-3|TRBJ1-5|.
CASSLGGGQPQHF
TGTGCCAGCAGCTTAGGGGGGGGACAGCCCCAGCATTTT
>.|TRBV7-2|TRBJ2-1|.
CASSFPPGNNEQFF
TGTGCCAGCAGCTTCCCTCCGGGAAACAATGAGCAGTTCTTC
>.|TRBV6-5|TRBJ1-1|.
CASSYSMGGTEAFF
TGTGCCAGCAGTTACTCTATGGGGGGTACTGAAGCTTTCTTT
>.|TRBV15|TRBJ2-3|.
CATSRDFSSTDTQYF
TGTGCCACCAGCAGAGATTTTAGCAGCACAGATACGCAGTATTTT
>.|TRBV19|TRBJ1-4|TRBD1
CASSRQGAEKLFF
TGTGCCAGTAGTAGACAGGGGGCGGAAAAACTGTTTTTT
>.|TRBV30|TRBJ2-1|.
CALGSFTYNEQFF
TGTGCCCTGGGCAGCTTCACCTACAATGAGCAGTTCTTC
>few|TRBV29-1|TRBJ1-1|.
CSVASSTVGTEAFF
TGCAGCGTGGCCTCGTCTACGGTCGGGACTGAAGCTTTCTTT
>once|TRBV27|TRBJ1-5|.
CASSSRQVNQPQHF
TGTGCCAGCAGTAGCAGACAGGTAAATCAGCCCCAGCATTTT
>.|TRBV11-2|TRBJ1-3|TRBD1
CASSTGTGTNTIYF
TGTGCCAGCAGCACCGGGACAGGGACAAACACCATATATTTT
>.|TRBV7-9|TRBJ1-1|.
CASSLTTAEAEAFF
TGTGCCAGCAGCTTAACGACAGCAGAGGCTGAAGCTTTCTTT
>.|TRBV2|TRBJ2-5|TRBD2
CASSEALAGAETQYF
TGTGCCAGCAGTGAAGCACTAGCGGGAGCTGAGACCCAGTACTTC
>many|TRBV6-5|TRBJ2-2|.
CASHGGRETGELFF
TGTGCCAGCCACGGTGGACGGGAAACCGGGGAGCTGTTTTTT
>.|TRBV9|TRBJ2-1|.
CASSVGASGGLNEQFF
TGTGCCAGCAGCGTAGGAGCGAGCGGAGGCCTCAATGAGCAGTTCTTC
>.|TRBV7-8|TRBJ2-3|.
CASSLPSAGTDTQYF
TGTGCCAGCAGTTTGCCTAGCGCGGGTACAGATACGCAGTATTTT
>few|TRBV7-9|TRBJ2-2|.
CARQTTGELFF
TGTGCCAGACAGACGACCGGGGAGCTGTTTTTT